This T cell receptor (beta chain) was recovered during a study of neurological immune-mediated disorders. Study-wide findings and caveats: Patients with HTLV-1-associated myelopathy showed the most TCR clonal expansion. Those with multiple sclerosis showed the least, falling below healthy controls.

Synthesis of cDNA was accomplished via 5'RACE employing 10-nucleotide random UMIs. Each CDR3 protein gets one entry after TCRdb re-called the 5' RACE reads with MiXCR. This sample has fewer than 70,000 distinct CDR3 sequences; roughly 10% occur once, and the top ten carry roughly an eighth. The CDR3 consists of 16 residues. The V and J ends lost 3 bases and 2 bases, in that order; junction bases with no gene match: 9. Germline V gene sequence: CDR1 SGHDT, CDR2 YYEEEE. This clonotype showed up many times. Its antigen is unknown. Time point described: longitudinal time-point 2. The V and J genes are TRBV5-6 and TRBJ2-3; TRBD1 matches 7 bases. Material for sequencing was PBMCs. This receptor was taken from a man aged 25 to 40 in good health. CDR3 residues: CASSWGSGTVTDTQYF. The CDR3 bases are TGTGCCAGCAGCTGGGGCTCGGGGACAGTCACAGATACGCAGTATTTT.